The sequence of this T cell receptor (beta chain) was determined in a study of CD4 and CD8 cells across lung adenocarcinoma regions. Concerning this clonotype itself: At one boundary the junction diverges from the germline segment, which might be a read error.

Donors had localized lung adenocarcinoma, a non-small cell lung cancer. TCRdb reprocessed the PCR reads via MiXCR and lists one record per CDR3 protein. The data show roughly 20,000 distinct CDR3 sequences, with 54% seen just once and more than 20% held by the top ten. The sample was CD8+ T cells from the center of a lung tumor. This sequence originates from a female donor with lung adenocarcinoma. The CD4 and CD8 labels of this study may be unreliable.

CDR3 amino acids: CASSVGQLAGGVETQYF. The DNA of the CDR3 is TGTGCCAGCAGCGTAGGCCAACTAGCGGGAGGGGTAGAGACCCAGTATTTC. The chain has TRBV9 and TRBJ2-5, with 13 bases fitting TRBD2. Germline values: CDR1 SGDLS, CDR2 YYNGEE. CDR3 length: 17 residues.